This T cell receptor beta chain was sequenced for a study of OX40 agonist ivuxolimab in advanced cancers. At the level of the study: The mean age was approximately 60 years, ranging from about 20 to 85, with 82.7% of participants male.

Profiling relied on immunoSEQ multiplex PCR, and the TCRdb table lists in-frame clones only, not all of them. The sample lists about 52,000 clones; roughly 92% were seen once. This clone was recorded once. Germline assignment: CDR1 SQVTM and CDR2 ANQGSEA. V dropped 0 bases and J dropped 0 bases, with 15 bases sitting between them. The CDR3 loop spans 16 amino acids. V usage is TRBV29-1 and J usage is TRBJ2-7, with a weak D call TRBD1 (6 bases). The origin of this receptor is an adult with an advanced solid tumor such as melanoma, head and neck, liver or kidney cancer. The sequencing used CD4+ or CD8+ T cells sorted from blood, collected in a trial of the OX40 agonist ivuxolimab. The CDR3 nucleotides are TGCAGCGTTGAAGATCCAGACAGGCCTAGCTCCTACGAGCAGTACTTC. Its translation: CSVEDPDRPSSYEQYF.